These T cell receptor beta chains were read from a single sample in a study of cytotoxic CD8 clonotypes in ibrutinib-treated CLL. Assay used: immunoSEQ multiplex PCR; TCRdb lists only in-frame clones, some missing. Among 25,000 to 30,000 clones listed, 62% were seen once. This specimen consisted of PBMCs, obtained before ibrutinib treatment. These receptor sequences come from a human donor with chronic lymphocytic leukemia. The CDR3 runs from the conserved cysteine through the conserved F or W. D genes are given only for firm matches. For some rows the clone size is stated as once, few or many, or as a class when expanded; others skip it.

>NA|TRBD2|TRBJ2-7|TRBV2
CASRWLAGTYEQYF
TGTGCCAGCAGGTGGCTAGCGGGGACCTACGAGCAGTACTTC
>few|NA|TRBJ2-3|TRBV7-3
CASSSGWTDTQYF
TGTGCCAGCAGCTCAGGCTGGACAGATACGCAGTATTTT
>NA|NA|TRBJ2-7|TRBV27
CASSLSATGYSYEQYF
TGTGCCAGCAGTTTATCTGCCACAGGCTACTCCTACGAGCAGTACTTC
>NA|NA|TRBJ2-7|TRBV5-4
CASSAGQFSYEQYF
TGTGCCAGCAGCGCCGGACAATTCAGCTACGAGCAGTACTTC
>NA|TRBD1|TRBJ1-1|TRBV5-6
CASSLGDRMNTEAFF
TGTGCCAGCAGCTTGGGGGACAGAATGAACACTGAAGCTTTCTTT
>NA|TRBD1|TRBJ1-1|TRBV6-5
CASSTGGAWTEAFF
TGTGCCAGCAGCACAGGGGGCGCGTGGACTGAAGCTTTCTTT
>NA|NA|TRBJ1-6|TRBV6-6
CASRDTNSPLHF
TGTGCCAGCCGGGACACCAATTCACCCCTCCACTTT
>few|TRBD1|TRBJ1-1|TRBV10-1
CASRGDRTLNTEAFF
TGCGCCAGCAGGGGGGACAGGACTCTGAACACTGAAGCTTTCTTT
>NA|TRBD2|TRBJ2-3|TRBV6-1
CASSAIGGGAADTQYF
TGTGCCAGCAGTGCAATTGGCGGGGGGGCGGCAGATACGCAGTATTTT
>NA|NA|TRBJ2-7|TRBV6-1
CASSEGLGGYEQYF
TGTGCCAGCAGTGAGGGACTGGGGGGCTACGAGCAGTACTTC
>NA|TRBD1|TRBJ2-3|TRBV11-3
CASSPGQGAPDTQYF
TGTGCCAGTTCTCCGGGACAGGGGGCCCCAGATACGCAGTATTTT
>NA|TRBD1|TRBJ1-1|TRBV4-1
CASWGAQPNPTGEGDTTEAFF
TGCGCCAGCTGGGGGGCGCAGCCCAACCCGACAGGGGAAGGGGATACTACTGAAGCTTTCTTT
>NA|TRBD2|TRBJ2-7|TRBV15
CATSRETSTHYEQYF
TGTGCCACCAGCAGAGAGACTAGCACTCACTACGAGCAGTACTTC
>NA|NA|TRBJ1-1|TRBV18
CASSPPTQAGNTEAFF
TGTGCCAGCTCACCACCCACGCAGGCTGGAAACACTGAAGCTTTCTTT
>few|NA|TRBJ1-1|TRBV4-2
CASSREQTNTEAFF
TGTGCCAGCAGCCGAGAACAGACAAACACTGAAGCTTTCTTT
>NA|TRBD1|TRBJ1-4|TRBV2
CASRRDRGYEKLFF
TGTGCCAGCAGAAGGGACAGGGGGTATGAAAAACTGTTTTTT
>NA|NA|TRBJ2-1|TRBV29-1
CSVGSVSSYNEQFF
TGCAGCGTTGGGTCGGTCTCAAGCTACAATGAGCAGTTCTTC
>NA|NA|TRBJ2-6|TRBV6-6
CASTGGGANVLTF
TGTGCCAGCACCGGCGGGGGGGCCAACGTCCTGACTTTC
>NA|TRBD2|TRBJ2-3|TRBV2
CASSRTSGAYTQYF
TGTGCCAGCAGCCGGACTAGCGGAGCCTATACGCAGTATTTT
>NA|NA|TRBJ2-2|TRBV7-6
CASSFTAAGELFF
TGTGCCAGCAGCTTTACAGCCGCCGGGGAGCTGTTTTTT
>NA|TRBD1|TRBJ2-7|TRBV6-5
CASSLRDRAYEQYF
TGTGCCAGCAGCCTCCGGGACAGGGCCTACGAGCAGTACTTC
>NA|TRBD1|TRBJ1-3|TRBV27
CASSPGQGGNTIYF
TGTGCCAGCAGTCCGGGACAGGGAGGAAACACCATATATTTT
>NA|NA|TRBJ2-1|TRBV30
CAWSSSRYNEQFF
TGTGCCTGGAGTTCGTCGAGGTACAATGAGCAGTTCTTC
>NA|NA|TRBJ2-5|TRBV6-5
CASSYSMGLVNETQYF
TGTGCCAGCAGTTACTCGATGGGATTAGTAAATGAGACCCAGTACTTC
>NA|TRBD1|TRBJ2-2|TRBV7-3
CASSAQGAGGELFF
TGTGCCAGCAGCGCACAGGGGGCAGGCGGGGAGCTGTTTTTT
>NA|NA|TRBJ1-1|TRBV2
CASQSNGDTEAFF
TGTGCCAGCCAGAGCAATGGTGACACTGAAGCTTTCTTT
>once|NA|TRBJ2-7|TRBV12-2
CASREGLSYEQYF
TGTGCCAGCAGAGAGGGACTTTCGTACGAGCAGTACTTC
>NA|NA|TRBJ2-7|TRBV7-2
CASSLGEPPYEQYF
TGTGCCAGCAGCTTAGGGGAACCACCCTACGAGCAGTACTTC
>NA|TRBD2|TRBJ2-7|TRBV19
CASSLIAGLYEQYF
TGTGCCAGTAGCTTAATAGCGGGACTATACGAGCAGTACTTC
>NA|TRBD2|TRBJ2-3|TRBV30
CAWISLTSGAGDTQYF
TGTGCCTGGATTTCTTTGACTAGCGGGGCCGGGGATACGCAGTATTTT
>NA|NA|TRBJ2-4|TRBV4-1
CASSQVTARNIQYF
TGCGCCAGCAGCCAAGTAACAGCTAGAAACATTCAGTACTTC
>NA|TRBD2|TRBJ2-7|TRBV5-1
CASSLARLAGSGQYF
TGCGCCAGCAGCTTGGCACGTCTAGCGGGGTCGGGACAGTACTTC
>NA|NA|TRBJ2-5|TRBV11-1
CAISLGGETQYF
TGTGCCATCAGCTTGGGGGGAGAGACCCAGTACTTC
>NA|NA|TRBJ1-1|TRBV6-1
CASTSPDSNTEAFF
TGTGCCAGCACCTCCCCGGACAGTAACACTGAAGCTTTCTTT
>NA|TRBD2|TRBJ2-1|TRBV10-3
CATRLAPSSYNEQFF
TGTGCCACCAGACTAGCGCCGAGCTCCTACAATGAGCAGTTCTTC
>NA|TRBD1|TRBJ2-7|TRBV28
CASSGGDRSSYEQYF
TGTGCCAGCAGTGGCGGGGACAGGAGCTCCTACGAGCAGTACTTC
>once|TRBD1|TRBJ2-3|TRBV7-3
CASSLPDRTGDDTQYF
TGTGCCAGCAGCTTACCCGATCGGACAGGGGATGATACGCAGTATTTT
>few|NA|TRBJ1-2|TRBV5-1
CASSTAVSDYGYTF
TGCGCCAGCAGCACCGCTGTTAGTGACTATGGCTACACCTTC
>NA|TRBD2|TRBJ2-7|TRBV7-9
CASSSWTSGRDHEQYF
TGTGCCAGCAGCTCCTGGACTAGCGGGAGGGACCACGAGCAGTACTTC
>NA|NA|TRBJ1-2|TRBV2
CASRSGQGLGNTF
TGTGCCAGCCGGTCGGGCCAGGGGTTAGGGAACACCTTC
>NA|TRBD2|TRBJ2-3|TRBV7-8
CASSLEVSGGLLTSTDTQYF
TGTGCCAGCAGCTTAGAGGTTAGCGGGGGGTTACTGACTAGCACAGATACGCAGTATTTT
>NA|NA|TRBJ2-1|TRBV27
CASSLSVVNEQFF
TGTGCCAGCAGTTTATCGGTAGTCAATGAGCAGTTCTTC
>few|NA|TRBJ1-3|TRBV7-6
CASSSGLFSGNTIYF
TGTGCCAGCAGCTCGGGACTTTTCTCTGGAAACACCATATATTTT
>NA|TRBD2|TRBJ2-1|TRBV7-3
CASSLRGGSGGYNEQFF
TGTGCCAGCAGCTTAAGAGGTGGTAGCGGGGGATACAATGAGCAGTTCTTC
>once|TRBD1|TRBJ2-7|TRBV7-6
CASSGRQGPYEQYF
TGTGCCAGCAGCGGTCGACAGGGCCCCTACGAGCAGTACTTC
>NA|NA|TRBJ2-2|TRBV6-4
CASSDRAATGELFF
TGTGCCAGCAGTGACAGGGCCGCCACCGGGGAGCTGTTTTTT
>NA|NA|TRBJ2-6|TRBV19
CASSIGSPPGANVLTF
TGTGCCAGTAGTATAGGTTCCCCTCCGGGGGCCAACGTCCTGACTTTC